Listed here are 32 T cell receptor beta chains from one sample, sequenced in a study of cytomegalovirus exposure and HLA in healthy donors. 13 Jbeta primers and 60 Vbeta primers were used for the PCR. Method: immunoSEQ multiplex PCR; TCRdb's copy keeps in-frame clones and lacks some. The table records tens of thousands of clones, around 78% of them present only once. The sequencing input was PBMCs. The receptors originated from a male donor in good health and CMV-seropositive.

This rearrangement joins TRBV25-1 to TRBJ2-4, with a tentative D call TRBD2 (5 bases). The germline CDR1 and CDR2 sequences are MGHDK and SYGVNS. The CDR3 has 14 residues. V was cut by 2 bases and J by 8 bases, with 13 bases left in between. The CDR3 loop is CASSEGREWDIQYF. The DNA for the CDR3 is TGTGCCAGCAGTGAAGGAAGGGAGTGGGACATTCAGTACTTC.

This clone showed up just a few times. V is TRBV10-1 and J is TRBJ1-5; D is unclear. V shed 8 bases and J shed 5 bases, with 4 bases lying between them. Germline V lookup: CDR1 WNHNN, CDR2 SYGVQD (reference sequence). The CDR3 extends over 10 amino acids. CDR3 residues: CASRDQPQHF. Here the CDR3 DNA reads TGCGCCAGCCGCGATCAGCCCCAGCATTTT.

The V gene is TRBV19, the J gene TRBJ1-2; D possibly corresponds to TRBD1 (6 bases). CDR1 LNHDA and CDR2 SQIVND come from the germline V gene (reference sequence). V was cut by 5 bases and J by 10 bases, with 17 bases left in between. This CDR3 has 13 residues. CDR3 residues: CASSEGAAGDYTF. CDR3 DNA: TGTGCCAGTAGTGAGGGTGCCGCAGGGGACTACACCTTC.

The chain recombines TRBV27 with TRBJ2-7, with 7 bases identical to TRBD2. This CDR3 contains 14 residues. The junction had 10 bases not matched to a gene; V was cut back by 5 bases and J by 6 bases. Per germline, CDR1 MNHEY and CDR2 SMNVEV (reference sequence). CDR3 amino acids: CASSHTGGNSEQYF. CDR3 DNA sequence: TGTGCCAGCAGTCATACGGGAGGAAATAGCGAGCAGTACTTC.

The chain employs TRBV2 and TRBJ1-4; possibly TRBD1 for D (5 bases). The CDR3 sequence is 12 residues long. Trimming cost V 9 bases and J 8 bases, with 13 bases left between them. Germline V gene data show CDR1 as SNHLY and CDR2 as FYNNEI. The CDR3 loop is CARRGLKEKLFF. CDR3 nucleotides: TGTGCCAGACGGGGGTTGAAAGAAAAACTGTTTTTT.

The V and J genes are TRBV5-4 and TRBJ1-2; no firm D call. Trimming took off 1 base at V and 1 base at J, with 8 bases between the two ends. Germline loops: CDR1 SGHNT, CDR2 YYREEE (reference sequence). The CDR3 has 14 amino acids. The CDR3 sequence is CASSLTEINYGYTF. For the CDR3, the DNA is TGTGCCAGCAGCTTGACAGAAATTAACTATGGCTACACCTTC.

This chain uses TRBV7-9 with TRBJ1-2, with unresolved D. V lost 5 bases and J lost 2, with 18 bases in between. Germline loops: CDR1 SEHNR, CDR2 FQNEAQ (reference sequence). There are 16 residues in the CDR3. CDR3 residues: CASSPPPIQSNYGYTF. The CDR3 nucleotides read TGTGCCAGCAGCCCTCCCCCTATACAGTCGAACTATGGCTACACCTTC.

The chain combines TRBV7-9 with TRBJ2-2, with 11 nucleotides matching TRBD2. The V gene's germline CDR1 is SEHNR and CDR2 FQNEAQ (reference sequence). The CDR3 spans 16 residues. The trim removed 1 base at V and 7 bases at J, leaving 5 bases unmatched. CDR3 in amino acids: CASSLVSGRAVGELFF. In nucleotides, the CDR3 is TGTGCCAGCAGCTTAGTTAGCGGGAGGGCCGTCGGGGAGCTGTTTTTT.

The rearrangement joins TRBV6-5 to TRBJ1-1; D gene unclear. V was shortened by 0 bases and J by 1 base, with 9 bases between the two germline ends. Germline V lookup: CDR1 MNHEY, CDR2 SVGAGI. The CDR3 is 15 amino acids. The CDR3 loop is CASSYSNEANTEAFF. The CDR3 DNA sequence: TGTGCCAGCAGTTACTCGAATGAGGCGAACACTGAAGCTTTCTTT.

V is TRBV14 and J is TRBJ1-2; tentatively, D is TRBD1 (6 bases). This CDR3 has 12 amino acids. Germline V gene data show CDR1 as SGHDN and CDR2 as FVKESK. Trimming stripped 5 bases from V and 4 bases from J, with 8 bases between. CDR3 amino acids: CASSGGPYGYTF. For the CDR3, the DNA is TGTGCCAGCAGCGGGGGCCCCTATGGCTACACCTTC.

The chain links TRBV10-2 to TRBJ2-2, with TRBD2 identical over 8 bases. The germline CDR1 and CDR2 sequences are WSHSY and SAAADI. The ends lost 2 bases at V and 5 bases at J; junction bases unmatched: 7. This CDR3 contains 16 residues. CDR3 loop: CASSETGTRSTGELFF. CDR3 DNA sequence: TGCGCCAGCAGTGAGACCGGGACTAGGAGTACCGGGGAGCTGTTTTTT.

The chain recombines TRBV27 with TRBJ2-5, with D maybe TRBD2 (5 bases). There are 15 residues in the CDR3. Trimming stripped 0 bases from V and 2 bases from J, with 10 bases between. The germline V gene encodes CDR1 MNHEY and CDR2 SMNVEV (reference sequence). The CDR3 region has the DNA TGTGCCAGCAGTTTATCAGGACTGCGGCAAGAGACCCAGTACTTC. Protein: CASSLSGLRQETQYF.

V and J are TRBV7-2 and TRBJ1-4, with D hard to call. V was shortened by 4 bases and J by 5 bases, with 8 bases between the two germline ends. Germline V gene lookup returns CDR1 SGHTA and CDR2 FQGNSA. This CDR3 spans 13 amino acids. The CDR3 region has the DNA TGTGCCAGCAGCTCCGGGAAAAATGAAAAACTGTTTTTT. Its translation is CASSSGKNEKLFF.

The CDR3 sequence: CASSWDLGSYEQYF. The CDR3 nucleotides are TGTGCCAGCAGCTGGGACCTCGGGAGCTACGAGCAGTACTTC. The rearrangement joins TRBV5-5 to TRBJ2-7; a weak D match, TRBD2 (6 bases). The CDR3 sequence is 14 residues long. Per the germline V gene, CDR1 is SGHKS and CDR2 is YYEKEE (reference sequence). Between the trimmed V and J ends, which lost 3 bases and 3 bases, there was a span of 13 bases. The full variable domain, in which reference TRBV5-5 and TRBJ2-7 provide the parts outside the CDR3, is DAGVTQSPTHLIKTRGQQVTLRCSPISGHKSVSWYQQVLGQGPQFIFQYYEKEERGRGNFPDRFSARQFPNYSSELNVNALLLGDSALYLCASSWDLGSYEQYFGPGTRLTVT.

This clone was seen just once. This chain connects TRBV19 to TRBJ2-5; D ambiguous. V was cut by 1 base and J by 1 base, with 10 bases left in between. Germline lookup yields CDR1 LNHDA and CDR2 SQIVND (reference sequence). CDR3 length: 15 amino acids. The CDR3 nucleotides are TGTGCCAGTAGTATAGGCAGGCTTCGCCAAGAGACCCAGTACTTC. This sequence encodes CASSIGRLRQETQYF.

This clone was found a few times. The chain couples TRBV28 to TRBJ2-7; D possibly corresponds to TRBD1 (6 bases). In germline, CDR1 is MDHEN, CDR2 SYDVKM. Trimming cost V 9 bases and J 3 bases, with 15 bases left between them. This CDR3 comprises 13 residues. CDR3 sequence reads: CASKQGDGYEQYF. CDR3 nucleotide sequence: TGTGCCAGTAAACAGGGCGATGGCTACGAGCAGTACTTC.

CDR3 sequence: CASSPGRREQFF. CDR3 DNA: TGCGCCAGCAGCCCAGGGCGACGAGAGCAGTTCTTC. This rearrangement joins TRBV5-1 to TRBJ2-1; TRBD1 might be the D (5 bases). With 4 bases removed from V and 10 bases from J, the gap between germline ends came to 12 bases. Per the germline V gene, CDR1 is SGHRS and CDR2 is YFSETQ. This CDR3 has 12 residues.

The rearrangement uses TRBV21-1 and TRBJ2-7; whether TRBD2, the table's D call, matches the DNA was not checked. TRBV21-1 is a pseudogene. The CDR3 consists of 21 residues. CDR3 residues: CASSKKWWEWVGPGVMNEQYF. The CDR3 region has the DNA TGTGCCAGCAGCAAAAAGTGGTGGGAGTGGGTTGGACCGGGGGTGATGAACGAGCAGTACTTC.

J is TRBJ1-2 and V is TRBV2; D perhaps matches TRBD1 (5 bases). Germline-derived CDR1 and CDR2 are SNHLY and FYNNEI. The CDR3 length is 14 residues. V dropped 4 bases and J dropped 4 bases, with 13 bases sitting between them. This chain's CDR3 is CASSVIQGSYGYTF. In DNA, the CDR3 is TGTGCCAGCAGTGTCATTCAGGGATCCTATGGCTACACCTTC. The full variable domain, completed using reference TRBV2 and TRBJ1-2, is EPEVTQTPSHQVTQMGQEVILRCVPISNHLYFYWYRQILGQKVEFLVSFYNNEISEKSEIFDDQFSVERPDGSNFTLKIRSTKLEDSAMYFCASSVIQGSYGYTFGSGTRLTVV.

The chain links TRBV5-1 to TRBJ1-1; 9 bases are shared with TRBD1. The CDR3 consists of 14 residues. Germline assignment: CDR1 SGHRS and CDR2 YFSETQ. Trimming took 3 bases from V and 5 from J; bases not matched to a gene: 5. CDR3 nucleotide sequence: TGCGCCAGCAGCTCGGGACAGGGAAGTACTGAAGCTTTCTTT. Its translation is CASSSGQGSTEAFF.

The chain couples TRBV27 to TRBJ2-2; 11 bases align to TRBD1. The trim removed 5 bases at V and 6 bases at J, leaving 5 bases unmatched. The CDR3 extends over 15 amino acids. CDR1 is MNHEY and CDR2 is SMNVEV in the germline V gene (reference sequence). CDR3 loop: CASSRQGQGAGELFF. CDR3 nucleotide sequence: TGTGCCAGCAGTCGTCAGGGACAGGGGGCCGGGGAGCTGTTTTTT.

This chain uses TRBV11-2 with TRBJ1-5; the D gene is possibly TRBD1 (6 bases). V was shortened by 2 bases and J by 1 base, with 18 bases between the two germline ends. Germline CDR1 is SGHAT and CDR2 is FQNNGV. This CDR3 region has 18 residues. The CDR3 DNA sequence: TGTGCCAGCAGCTTAAGATTGCAAGGACAGATAAGCAATCAGCCCCAGCATTTT. Encoded protein: CASSLRLQGQISNQPQHF.

This sequence joins TRBV6-6 and TRBJ1-5; 7 bases match TRBD1. Per the germline V gene, CDR1 is MNHNY and CDR2 is SVGAGI (reference sequence). There are 16 residues in the CDR3. Trimming took 2 bases from V and 0 from J; bases not matched to a gene: 4. CDR3 sequence reads: CASSYTGTASNQPQHF. Here the CDR3 DNA reads TGTGCCAGCAGTTACACCGGGACAGCTAGCAATCAGCCCCAGCATTTT.

The chain carries TRBV27 and TRBJ1-2; TRBD1 matches at 7 bases. The CDR3 loop spans 14 amino acids. Germline CDR1 is MNHEY and CDR2 is SMNVEV (reference sequence). J was trimmed by 6 bases and V by 5 bases; bases with no gene match: 9. CDR3 sequence reads: CASSKNRGNNGYTF. In nucleotides, the CDR3 is TGTGCCAGCAGTAAAAACAGGGGAAACAATGGCTACACCTTC.

This clone occurred once. The chain is built from TRBV27 and TRBJ2-1; D perhaps matches TRBD2 (5 bases). The CDR3 length is 13 residues. The V end lost 4 bases, the J end lost 10 bases, and 14 bases lay between the germline ends. Germline V gene sequence: CDR1 MNHEY, CDR2 SMNVEV (reference sequence). CDR3 sequence (DNA): TGTGCCAGCAGTTCTAGTCCTAGCTGGGAGCAGTTCTTC. It encodes CASSSSPSWEQFF.

The chain employs TRBV6-4 and TRBJ1-2, with TRBD1 matching over 7 bases. V gave up 6 bases and J gave up 2 bases; unmatched junction bases: 3. This CDR3 comprises 13 residues. Germline-derived CDR1 and CDR2 are MRHNA and SNTAGT. As DNA, the CDR3 is TGTGCCAGCAGCCAGGGACAGAACTATGGCTACACCTTC. Translation: CASSQGQNYGYTF.

This rearrangement joins TRBV28 to TRBJ2-7; 7 bases align to TRBD1. The CDR3 is 15 residues long. Germline-derived CDR1 and CDR2 are MDHEN and SYDVKM. V lost 7 bases and J lost 2; bases outside the gene matches: 11. CDR3 amino acids: CASTSPGQSTYEQYF. Here the CDR3 DNA reads TGTGCCAGCACTTCCCCGGGACAGTCCACCTACGAGCAGTACTTC.

The CDR3 DNA sequence: TGTGCCAGCAGCTTGAGCGCCGGGGAGCTGTTTTTT. Its translation: CASSLSAGELFF. The chain employs TRBV5-4 and TRBJ2-2; D is uncertain. The CDR3 has 12 residues. Per germline, CDR1 SGHNT and CDR2 YYREEE (reference sequence). Trimming removed 1 base at V and 6 bases at J, with 4 bases between.

The count of this clone is one. This chain uses TRBV27 with TRBJ1-1, with D unclear. Germline loops: CDR1 MNHEY, CDR2 SMNVEV (reference sequence). Trimming removed 0 bases at V and 7 bases at J, with 9 bases between. The CDR3 has 13 residues. CDR3 in DNA: TGTGCCAGCAGTTTATCGCGGCAGCATGAAGCTTTCTTT. This encodes CASSLSRQHEAFF.

The chain combines TRBV5-6 with TRBJ1-2, with a possible D match to TRBD1 (5 bases). The CDR3 is 15 residues long. Trimming left V 4 bases short and J 3 bases short, with 16 bases between. Germline loops: CDR1 SGHDT, CDR2 YYEEEE. The CDR3 DNA is TGTGCCAGCAGCCGTCGATTCACAGGATACTATGGCTACACCTTC. This gives the protein CASSRRFTGYYGYTF.

This chain joins TRBV30 and TRBJ1-6; TRBD1 aligns across 10 bases. This CDR3 spans 16 amino acids. Germline CDR1 is GTSNPN and CDR2 is SVGIG (reference sequence). With V trimmed by 2 bases and J by 9 bases, 10 bases remained unmatched. The CDR3 protein is CAWSSPPRDRGSPLHF. The CDR3 DNA follows: TGTGCCTGGAGTTCCCCCCCTCGGGACAGGGGTTCACCCCTCCACTTT.

This clone was seen once. The V gene is TRBV9, the J gene TRBJ2-3, with no clear D. CDR1 and CDR2 (germline): SGDLS, YYNGEE. V gave up 1 base and J gave up 6 bases, with 12 bases separating them. This CDR3 comprises 14 residues. The CDR3: CASSVTPPADTQYF. The CDR3 nucleotides read TGTGCCAGCAGCGTAACTCCCCCCGCGGATACGCAGTATTTT.